The next 24 T cell receptor beta chains were all read from a single sample in a study of spatial heterogeneity in lung cancer (dated by TCRdb to between 2017 and 2020). The paper as a whole reports these results and caveats: The tumor nonsynonymous mutation count correlated with the number of expanded alpha and beta TCRs within the tumor.

The time point label, read with the paper, signifies: sample taken at primary tumor resection. Their recognized antigens are unknown. The method was 5' RACE. Sequenced on a NextSeq 500. TCRdb reprocessing: public reads trimmed at Q25 with fastp, clones called with MiXCR, in-frame beta chains kept. Entries that share a CDR3 protein sequence are merged under the most common genes and DNA. This sample is represented by several thousand distinct CDR3 sequences; around 12% of them were singletons. The top ten clones comprise roughly a fifth of the sample. The sample here was lung tumor tissue, taken at surgery. These receptors were obtained from a male donor with early-stage non-small cell lung cancer.

By share, this clonotype ranks as medium-sized (0.01 to 0.1%). The V call is TRBV27, the J call TRBJ2-7; D call uncertain. In germline, CDR1 is MNHEY, CDR2 SMNVEV (reference sequence). The germline V and J ends were trimmed by 3 bases and 0 bases, with 3 bases remaining between them. The length of the CDR3 is 12 residues. CDR3 residues: CASSFSSYEQYF. CDR3 in DNA: TGTGCCAGCAGTTTCTCCTCCTACGAGCAGTACTTC.

There are many counts of this clonotype. The rearrangement uses TRBV12-3 or TRBV12-4 and TRBJ1-2, with D perhaps matching TRBD1 (6 bases). Trimming stripped 3 bases from V and 8 bases from J, with 13 bases between. The CDR3 extends over 13 amino acids. The CDR3 loop reads CASSLEGEGGYTF. CDR3 coding DNA: TGTGCCAGCAGTTTGGAGGGGGAGGGCGGCTACACCTTC.

This clonotype has ten or more counts. The gene calls are TRBV5-6 and TRBJ2-1; 7 bases agree with TRBD1. J lost 10 bases, V lost 0 bases, and 4 bases had no gene match. The germline V gene has CDR1 SGHDT and CDR2 YYEEEE. This CDR3 contains 13 residues. CDR3 sequence: CASSLAGQREQFF. The CDR3 DNA follows: TGTGCCAGCAGCTTGGCGGGACAGCGGGAGCAGTTCTTC. Variable domain in full (rest from reference TRBV5-6 and TRBJ2-1): DAGVTQSPTHLIKTRGQQVTLRCSPKSGHDTVSWYQQALGQGPQFIFQYYEEEERQRGNFPDRFSGHQFPNYSSELNVNALLLGDSALYLCASSLAGQREQFFGPGTRLTVL.

This clonotype was recorded at least ten times. V usage is TRBV12-3 or TRBV12-4 and J usage is TRBJ1-6; D uncertain. This CDR3 spans 14 amino acids. The germline V and J ends were trimmed by 8 bases and 4 bases, with 12 bases remaining between them. CDR3 in amino acids: CASGKTAYNSPLHF. The CDR3, as DNA: TGTGCCAGCGGGAAGACTGCTTATAATTCACCCCTCCACTTT.

The chain is built from TRBV12-3 or TRBV12-4 and TRBJ1-4; D is possibly TRBD1 (6 bases). V was cut by 3 bases and J by 11 bases, with 13 bases left in between. CDR3 size: 13 residues. In DNA form, the CDR3 reads TGTGCCAGCAGTTTCCAGGACAGTGGGAAACTGTTTTTT. Translation: CASSFQDSGKLFF.

This clonotype came up many times. The rearrangement joins TRBV20-1 to TRBJ2-3; 7 bases are a match to TRBD1. CDR1 and CDR2 from the germline V gene are DFQATT and SNEGSKA (reference sequence). The CDR3 runs 18 residues. The CDR3, as DNA: TGCAGCTACAGGGGAAATGCTGATCCCACAGGAAGCACAGATACGCAGTATTTT. Translating gives CSYRGNADPTGSTDTQYF.

This clonotype has just one count. The chain couples TRBV5-1 to TRBJ1-1; a possible D gene is TRBD1 (5 bases). Germline loops: CDR1 SGHRS, CDR2 YFSETQ. The length of the CDR3 is 14 residues. V gave up 4 bases and J gave up 0 bases, with 10 bases separating them. This chain's CDR3 is CASSLLTVNTEAFF. In DNA, the CDR3 is TGCGCCAGCAGCCTCCTGACAGTGAACACTGAAGCTTTCTTT.

This chain joins TRBV20-1 and TRBJ2-1; 9 bases line up with TRBD2. The CDR3 has 13 residues. Trimming removed 4 bases from V and 7 bases from J; junction bases left unmatched: 5. The germline gives CDR1 DFQATT, CDR2 SNEGSKA (reference sequence). The CDR3 spells CSATSGIGNEQFF. CDR3 coding DNA: TGCAGTGCTACTAGCGGGATAGGTAATGAGCAGTTCTTC.

This chain uses TRBV20-1 with TRBJ2-1, with D perhaps TRBD2 (5 bases). Trimming took off 7 bases at V and 7 bases at J, with 17 bases between the two ends. Germline lookup yields CDR1 DFQATT and CDR2 SNEGSKA (reference sequence). The CDR3 sequence is 13 residues long. The CDR3 coding sequence is TGCAGTGTCCCCTCCCGAGGCGGGAATGAGCAGTTCTTC. This translates into CSVPSRGGNEQFF.

The sample holds many counts of this clonotype. V is TRBV6-5 and J is TRBJ2-2; 9 nucleotides align to TRBD1. CDR3 size: 15 residues. Trimming took 0 bases from V and 7 from J; bases not matched to a gene: 3. The V gene's germline CDR1 is MNHEY and CDR2 SVGAGI. The CDR3 region has the DNA TGTGCCAGCAGTTACTCGGGGACAGGGAACGGGGAGCTGTTTTTT. Translating gives CASSYSGTGNGELFF.

This clonotype was seen repeatedly, ten times or more. The rearrangement uses TRBV3-1 and TRBJ2-1; D gene uncertain. CDR1 is LGHDT and CDR2 is YNNKEL in the germline V gene (reference sequence). The CDR3 totals 19 residues. V shed 4 bases and J shed 0 bases, with 22 bases lying between them. The CDR3 DNA sequence: TGTGCCAGCAGCCCCGAATCGCTTACCTCTTCCAGCTCCTACAATGAGCAGTTCTTC. This codes for CASSPESLTSSSSYNEQFF.

This clonotype was seen ten or more times. The chain uses TRBV5-5 and TRBJ2-7; no reliable D call. Germline-derived CDR1 and CDR2 are SGHKS and YYEKEE (reference sequence). This CDR3 contains 14 residues. V was cut by 1 base and J by 5 bases, with 13 bases left in between. The CDR3 is CASSLRPPSNEQYF. The CDR3 DNA reads TGTGCCAGCAGCTTGAGACCGCCCAGTAACGAGCAGTACTTC.

This clonotype qualifies as medium-sized. J is TRBJ2-1 and V is TRBV7-9; 9 nucleotides align to TRBD2. The CDR3 loop spans 17 amino acids. V lost 4 bases, J lost 7 bases, and 14 bases stayed unmatched. Germline assignment: CDR1 SEHNR and CDR2 FQNEAQ (reference sequence). CDR3 protein: CASSSRTSVLTGNEQFF. The CDR3 nucleotides are TGTGCCAGCAGCTCCAGGACTAGCGTCTTAACTGGGAATGAGCAGTTCTTC.

This clonotype was counted at least ten times. The chain combines TRBV5-1 with TRBJ1-5; D not certain. This CDR3 is 13 amino acids long. The V end was cut by 7 bases, the J end by 2 bases, with 10 bases between. From germline, CDR1 is SGHRS and CDR2 YFSETQ. The CDR3 nucleotides read TGCGCCAGCTTGGACGGGGGCAATCAGCCCCAGCATTTT. This encodes CASLDGGNQPQHF.

In this sample, this clonotype turned up many times. This chain links TRBV5-1 with TRBJ2-2; D gene uncertain. This CDR3 spans 14 amino acids. V lost 5 bases and J 0 bases, leaving 8 bases between the germline ends. Looked up from germline, CDR1 is SGHRS and CDR2 is YFSETQ. CDR3 sequence (DNA): TGCGCCAGCAGGATCTGGTCGAACACCGGGGAGCTGTTTTTT. This gives the protein CASRIWSNTGELFF.

This chain joins TRBV29-1 and TRBJ2-7; no reliable D call. V was pared by 2 bases and J by 4 bases, with 6 bases between. The CDR3 runs to 11 residues. Germline CDR1 is SQVTM and CDR2 is ANQGSEA. The CDR3 sequence is CSVESSYEQYF. CDR3 nucleotides: TGCAGCGTTGAATCCAGTTACGAGCAGTACTTC.

This clonotype has a count of ten or more. V gene TRBV12-3 or TRBV12-4 combines with J gene TRBJ2-1; D remains unclear. Trimming took off 5 bases at V and 2 bases at J, with 13 bases between the two ends. The CDR3 has 15 residues. CDR3 sequence reads: CASSNTEITYNEQFF. In DNA form, the CDR3 reads TGTGCCAGCAGTAATACAGAAATAACCTACAATGAGCAGTTCTTC.

This clonotype was detected a few times. This chain connects TRBV13 to TRBJ2-1, with TRBD2 matching over 7 bases. Germline CDR1 and CDR2: PRHDT and FYEKMQ (reference sequence). The CDR3 extends over 16 amino acids. The trim removed 0 bases at V and 0 bases at J, leaving 2 bases unmatched. CDR3 amino acids: CASSLGGGSSYNEQFF. The CDR3 nucleotides read TGTGCCAGCAGCTTAGGCGGCGGGAGCTCCTACAATGAGCAGTTCTTC.

This clonotype was seen ten or more times. It may be a read error: a sequence one base away is much more abundant. V is TRBV20-1 and J is TRBJ1-2, with TRBD1 matching 7 bases. The CDR3 contains 14 residues. After removal of 5 bases from V and 4 bases from J, the junction contained 10 bases not matched to a gene. Germline CDR1 and CDR2: DFQATT and SNEGSKA (reference sequence). The CDR3 DNA follows: TGCAGTGCTCTTCGACAGGGAATTAGCTATGGCTACACCTTC. Translated: CSALRQGISYGYTF.

By share of the sample, this clonotype is medium-sized. The chain recombines TRBV5-1 with TRBJ1-5; no reliable D call. V lost 1 base and J lost 2, with 10 bases in between. CDR1 and CDR2 (germline): SGHRS, YFSETQ. The CDR3 has 15 amino acids. CDR3 nucleotide sequence: TGCGCCAGCAGCTTGAACCCACAAGGCAATCAGCCCCAGCATTTT. It is translated as CASSLNPQGNQPQHF.

In this sample, this clonotype is medium-sized. J is TRBJ2-4 and V is TRBV6-2 or TRBV6-3; 8 nucleotides agree with TRBD2. CDR1 is MNHEY, CDR2 SVGEGT, per germline. The CDR3 has 16 residues. V trimming: 2 bases; J trimming: 3 bases; junction bases outside the gene matches: 6. For the CDR3, the DNA is TGTGCCAGCAGTTACGAGAGCGGGGGCTACAAAAACATTCAGTACTTC. It is translated as CASSYESGGYKNIQYF.

At least ten counts were recorded for this clonotype. This chain connects TRBV9 to TRBJ2-7, with 7 positions matching TRBD1. The length of the CDR3 is 15 residues. The V gene's germline CDR1 is SGDLS and CDR2 YYNGEE. With V trimmed by 0 bases and J by 3 bases, 6 bases remained unmatched. The CDR3 reads CASSVAGTANYEQYF. CDR3 coding DNA: TGTGCCAGCAGCGTAGCCGGGACAGCAAACTACGAGCAGTACTTC.

This clonotype was seen ten or more times. The CDR3 bases are TGTGCCAGCAGCCAAGATGGGGGGGGATACGAGCAGTACTTC. Translation gives CASSQDGGGYEQYF. The gene calls are TRBV3-1 and TRBJ2-7, with 7 positions matching TRBD2. CDR1 LGHDT and CDR2 YNNKEL come from the germline V gene (reference sequence). The CDR3 covers 14 residues. The trim removed 0 bases at V and 4 bases at J, leaving 3 bases unmatched.

This clonotype was found many times. V is TRBV29-1 and J is TRBJ1-4; D not resolved. The V end lost 5 bases, the J end lost 1 base, and 5 bases lay between the germline ends. The V gene's germline CDR1 is SQVTM and CDR2 ANQGSEA. The CDR3 runs to 12 residues. The CDR3 bases are TGCAGCGTTCGAAGAACTAATGAAAAACTGTTTTTT. Amino acid sequence: CSVRRTNEKLFF. Filled out from reference TRBV29-1 and TRBJ1-4, the complete variable domain reads SAVISQKPSRDICQRGTSLTIQCQVDSQVTMMFWYRQQPGQSLTLIATANQGSEATYESGFVIDKFPISRPNLTFSTLTVSNMSPEDSSIYLCSVRRTNEKLFFGSGTQLSVL.